This T cell receptor beta chain derives from a study of cytomegalovirus exposure and HLA in healthy donors (dated by TCRdb to about 2017). For context, the study as a whole: An earlier analysis of roughly 500 of the donors reported about 250 Gb of sequence data and 120 million or so unique TCR beta sequences from some 180 million T cells. Five DR-DQ haplotypes were handled as single units for association and clustering because linkage in the cohort was strong. An earlier analysis of about 620 of the donors applied high-throughput TCR beta sequencing to assess whether each TCR beta V gene segment acted as functional or pseudogenic. Both class I and class II loci were covered by HLA typing, at four-digit resolution. On average, roughly 240,000 unique TCR beta nucleotide sequences were sequenced per donor among a few hundred genotyped donors of the cohort, with 15% to 20% of those sequences being non-productive. A later genetic analysis used genome-wide SNP genotypes for about 55% of the 666 donors, treating that subset as a discovery cohort. Typing coverage differed by locus: A, B, C, DRB1 and DQB1 were typed in roughly 620-630 donors, DQA1 in roughly 510, DPA1 in approximately 600, and DPB1 in 400 to 480. Using immunosequencing, the study profiled T cell repertoires from fewer than 850 subjects and related those repertoires to cytomegalovirus serostatus. Donor age, sex, ethnicity and CMV serostatus were compiled together with the repertoire data. To predict cytomegalovirus infection status, the study combined high-throughput TCR immunosequencing, statistical association of individual TCRs with disease status, and machine learning. Of the roughly 430 genotyped donors, approximately 80% fell in the genetic ancestry cluster associated with self-reported Caucasian donors. The aim of the study was to test whether cataloging public T cell receptors could identify signatures of past pathogen exposure. Roughly 300 gigabases of sequencing data and 80 million or so unique TCR sequences were included in an early release covering about 700 HLA-typed donors. Every repertoire in the discovery cohort had been generated on one and the same sequencing platform. Rather than drawing on any new phenotypic data, the later analysis identified candidate immune exposures from TCR beta sequences and the way those sequences occurred across donors. To study patterns of TCR occurrence, a later analysis re-analyzed previously published TCR beta repertoires from 700 or so donors and added high-resolution HLA genotyping. In addition to the first cohort of 666 subjects, a separate validation cohort of 120 different subjects was used. On the study overall, not on this receptor specifically: Some IMGT-functional V segments, including TRBV6-2 and TRBV6-3, could not be distinguished by the 87-base-pair reads and were therefore excluded. Most TCR sequences were seen in very few donors, while some public TCRs were found in many individuals. In a later analysis, the rate of TCR association differed among HLA loci, with DRB1 alleles having the most associated TCRs and HLA-C alleles having the fewest. In a later analysis, over 15,000 TCR beta sequences were associated with specific HLA alleles at a false discovery rate of 0.05. According to the authors, the approach could potentially be generalized to other disease states and immunological phenotypes. Most CMV-associated TCR beta chains appeared to be HLA-restricted in a later analysis, and the HLA associations seemed to be driven largely by CMV exposure. In this cohort, only TCR beta chains were sequenced, and detectable features were limited by the absence of alpha or paired-chain data. Roughly 15 rarely observed V segments, including chromosome 9 orphons, were excluded from the earlier analysis of about 600 of the donors because counts were too low. Because HLA typing was missing for some donors at each locus, association tests included only the typed subset. In both the original and validation cohorts, the classifier was reported to diagnose cytomegalovirus status with high specificity and sensitivity. Presence/absence analyses assumed roughly uniform sequencing depth across donors, an assumption that may not hold. V-gene and J-gene trimming of TCR beta chains was associated with a missense DCLRE1C variant in a later genetic analysis, and the association was replicated in an independent cohort. The sequencing pipeline was judged likely to have produced a cluster of highly shared sequence variants as a technical artifact. Assigning TCR associations to individual alleles was difficult when HLA alleles, especially DR and DQ, strongly co-occurred. The only immune exposure information available for the cohort was CMV serostatus. According to a later genetic analysis, donors in an Asian-associated ancestry cluster had fewer N-insertions in productive TCRs than the approximately 700-donor mean. In a later analysis, HLA-associated TCR beta chains showed more clonal expansion and lower generation probabilities than non-associated chains that were equally common. In the study, some 160 TCR beta chains were listed as associated with cytomegalovirus. In vitro tests confirmed that a few of the cytomegalovirus-associated TCR beta chains recognize cytomegalovirus antigens. A further reported finding was that TCR beta sequences accurately predicted the HLA-A and HLA-B alleles for most subjects in the first cohort. In a later analysis, several top co-occurrence clusters were reported to appear linked to parvovirus B19, influenza, CMV and Epstein-Barr virus. Linkage disequilibrium might explain the correlated functional status among segregating V segments, but an unknown experimental factor could not be ruled out. An earlier analysis of around 500 of the donors showed that most TCR beta V segments appeared in productive rearrangements either about 87% or about 30% of the time, which broadly matched IMGT annotations.

The CDR3 runs 15 amino acids, cysteine and phenylalanine included. Solely the CDR3 DNA is kept, with 45 bases framed from the first base. CDR1 is given as MNHEY and CDR2 as SMNVEV, both from the germline V gene (reference sequence). Trimming removed 5 bases from V and 0 bases from J, leaving 13 bases between the germline ends. This clone showed up just once. Its antigen is still unknown. No base quality information exists; no much larger clone differs at one position. The cohort was made up of 666 healthy bone marrow donors. All cohort members were sampled while nominally healthy, although unrecorded immune exposures were likely present. The donor tested CMV seropositive and was one of the 289 seropositive cohort members. Each donor provided a peripheral blood sample, and peripheral blood mononuclear cells were used for TCR beta sequencing. Genomic DNA extraction from the blood cell samples was performed with the Qiagen DNeasy Blood Extraction Kit.

To prepare the library, the immunoSEQ multiplex PCR assay was applied. For the multiplex PCR, a mixture combining 60 forward primers for TCR Vbeta segments and 13 reverse primers for TCR Jbeta segments was used. The CDR3 region of rearranged TCR beta genes was amplified from genomic DNA by a multiplex PCR assay. The Illumina HiSeq System was used to sequence the amplified TCR beta libraries as 87-base-pair reads. From the authors' description of their analysis: Across the 670 or so repertoires, a later analysis counted 78 million or so unique TCR beta chains, 9.5 million to 12 million of which were shared by at least two donors. To remove PCR and sequencing errors, raw reads were error-corrected and collapsed into unique sequences using a nearest-neighbor algorithm that merged closely related sequences. Alignment of CDR3 sequences to IMGT reference sequences was used to assign V, D and J gene segments. Each retained sequence needed at least a six-nucleotide match to both a V gene segment and a J gene segment. Rearrangements were called productive when the CDR3 lacked stop codons and stayed in frame with V and J; all others were non-productive. Following IMGT convention, CDR3 was defined as the stretch from the second conserved V-encoded cysteine to the conserved J-encoded phenylalanine. The earlier analysis of 587 of the donors excluded any sequence lacking an unambiguous match to a single V gene segment. An earlier analysis of several hundred of the donors called V segments functional above 56.7% productive rearrangements and segregating when the between-donor standard deviation exceeded 5%. A statistical classification framework was built for diagnosing cytomegalovirus status from the catalog of TCR beta chain sequences. In a later analysis, V and J genes were assigned by comparing TCR nucleotide sequences against IMGT/GENE-DB human TR gene sequences. Using the TCRdist pipeline, a later analysis assigned CDR3 sequences along with most-parsimonious VDJ recombination scenarios. In a later analysis, every TCR beta chain was defined by the combination of its CDR3 amino acid sequence and its V-gene family, and reads without a unique V-gene family were dropped. As a way to deal with suspected cross-contamination and a sequencing artifact, a later analysis dropped roughly 600 nucleotide sequences that were highly shared and had low generation probability. In a later analysis, a clonal expansion index for each public chain was calculated from normalized within-repertoire ranks of inferred template counts. A later analysis computed generation probabilities with a VDJ recombination model fitted to out-of-frame rearrangements, and checked the results against IGoR. A later analysis scored TCR-TCR, TCR-HLA and TCR-CMV co-occurrence with hypergeometric tests, applying a repertoire-size bias correction to TCR pairs. In a later analysis, false discovery rates were estimated by permuting HLA or CMV assignments 20 times. In a later analysis, co-occurring TCRs were grouped using DBSCAN, with TCRdist sequence similarity added in when clustering inside HLA-allele-positive subsets. Repertoires with fewer than 30,000 or more than 120,000 public chains, plus five repertoires with anomalous nucleotide sharing, were excluded from co-occurrence clustering. The source is immuneACCESS, and TCRdb retained only in-frame sequences with V and J called. Part of the clones is not carried over; for the studies checked, unresolved V genes explain less than half of this, and the remainder is unexplained. V and J calls and clone size are copied from that table; D and trimming were computed from the DNA. The sample has fewer than 120,000 clones on record, approximately 80% of them singletons. Of the sample, about 6.6% is held by the ten largest clones.

The sequence is built from TRBV27 and TRBJ2-5; a tentative D match to TRBD1 spans 6 bases. This receptor was identified in a man aged 30 to 45 in good health and CMV-seropositive. Source material: PBMCs. The CDR3 loop reads CASSPDRRYQETQYF. The sequenced DNA is TGTGCCAGCAGTCCCGACAGGAGATACCAAGAGACCCAGTACTTC.